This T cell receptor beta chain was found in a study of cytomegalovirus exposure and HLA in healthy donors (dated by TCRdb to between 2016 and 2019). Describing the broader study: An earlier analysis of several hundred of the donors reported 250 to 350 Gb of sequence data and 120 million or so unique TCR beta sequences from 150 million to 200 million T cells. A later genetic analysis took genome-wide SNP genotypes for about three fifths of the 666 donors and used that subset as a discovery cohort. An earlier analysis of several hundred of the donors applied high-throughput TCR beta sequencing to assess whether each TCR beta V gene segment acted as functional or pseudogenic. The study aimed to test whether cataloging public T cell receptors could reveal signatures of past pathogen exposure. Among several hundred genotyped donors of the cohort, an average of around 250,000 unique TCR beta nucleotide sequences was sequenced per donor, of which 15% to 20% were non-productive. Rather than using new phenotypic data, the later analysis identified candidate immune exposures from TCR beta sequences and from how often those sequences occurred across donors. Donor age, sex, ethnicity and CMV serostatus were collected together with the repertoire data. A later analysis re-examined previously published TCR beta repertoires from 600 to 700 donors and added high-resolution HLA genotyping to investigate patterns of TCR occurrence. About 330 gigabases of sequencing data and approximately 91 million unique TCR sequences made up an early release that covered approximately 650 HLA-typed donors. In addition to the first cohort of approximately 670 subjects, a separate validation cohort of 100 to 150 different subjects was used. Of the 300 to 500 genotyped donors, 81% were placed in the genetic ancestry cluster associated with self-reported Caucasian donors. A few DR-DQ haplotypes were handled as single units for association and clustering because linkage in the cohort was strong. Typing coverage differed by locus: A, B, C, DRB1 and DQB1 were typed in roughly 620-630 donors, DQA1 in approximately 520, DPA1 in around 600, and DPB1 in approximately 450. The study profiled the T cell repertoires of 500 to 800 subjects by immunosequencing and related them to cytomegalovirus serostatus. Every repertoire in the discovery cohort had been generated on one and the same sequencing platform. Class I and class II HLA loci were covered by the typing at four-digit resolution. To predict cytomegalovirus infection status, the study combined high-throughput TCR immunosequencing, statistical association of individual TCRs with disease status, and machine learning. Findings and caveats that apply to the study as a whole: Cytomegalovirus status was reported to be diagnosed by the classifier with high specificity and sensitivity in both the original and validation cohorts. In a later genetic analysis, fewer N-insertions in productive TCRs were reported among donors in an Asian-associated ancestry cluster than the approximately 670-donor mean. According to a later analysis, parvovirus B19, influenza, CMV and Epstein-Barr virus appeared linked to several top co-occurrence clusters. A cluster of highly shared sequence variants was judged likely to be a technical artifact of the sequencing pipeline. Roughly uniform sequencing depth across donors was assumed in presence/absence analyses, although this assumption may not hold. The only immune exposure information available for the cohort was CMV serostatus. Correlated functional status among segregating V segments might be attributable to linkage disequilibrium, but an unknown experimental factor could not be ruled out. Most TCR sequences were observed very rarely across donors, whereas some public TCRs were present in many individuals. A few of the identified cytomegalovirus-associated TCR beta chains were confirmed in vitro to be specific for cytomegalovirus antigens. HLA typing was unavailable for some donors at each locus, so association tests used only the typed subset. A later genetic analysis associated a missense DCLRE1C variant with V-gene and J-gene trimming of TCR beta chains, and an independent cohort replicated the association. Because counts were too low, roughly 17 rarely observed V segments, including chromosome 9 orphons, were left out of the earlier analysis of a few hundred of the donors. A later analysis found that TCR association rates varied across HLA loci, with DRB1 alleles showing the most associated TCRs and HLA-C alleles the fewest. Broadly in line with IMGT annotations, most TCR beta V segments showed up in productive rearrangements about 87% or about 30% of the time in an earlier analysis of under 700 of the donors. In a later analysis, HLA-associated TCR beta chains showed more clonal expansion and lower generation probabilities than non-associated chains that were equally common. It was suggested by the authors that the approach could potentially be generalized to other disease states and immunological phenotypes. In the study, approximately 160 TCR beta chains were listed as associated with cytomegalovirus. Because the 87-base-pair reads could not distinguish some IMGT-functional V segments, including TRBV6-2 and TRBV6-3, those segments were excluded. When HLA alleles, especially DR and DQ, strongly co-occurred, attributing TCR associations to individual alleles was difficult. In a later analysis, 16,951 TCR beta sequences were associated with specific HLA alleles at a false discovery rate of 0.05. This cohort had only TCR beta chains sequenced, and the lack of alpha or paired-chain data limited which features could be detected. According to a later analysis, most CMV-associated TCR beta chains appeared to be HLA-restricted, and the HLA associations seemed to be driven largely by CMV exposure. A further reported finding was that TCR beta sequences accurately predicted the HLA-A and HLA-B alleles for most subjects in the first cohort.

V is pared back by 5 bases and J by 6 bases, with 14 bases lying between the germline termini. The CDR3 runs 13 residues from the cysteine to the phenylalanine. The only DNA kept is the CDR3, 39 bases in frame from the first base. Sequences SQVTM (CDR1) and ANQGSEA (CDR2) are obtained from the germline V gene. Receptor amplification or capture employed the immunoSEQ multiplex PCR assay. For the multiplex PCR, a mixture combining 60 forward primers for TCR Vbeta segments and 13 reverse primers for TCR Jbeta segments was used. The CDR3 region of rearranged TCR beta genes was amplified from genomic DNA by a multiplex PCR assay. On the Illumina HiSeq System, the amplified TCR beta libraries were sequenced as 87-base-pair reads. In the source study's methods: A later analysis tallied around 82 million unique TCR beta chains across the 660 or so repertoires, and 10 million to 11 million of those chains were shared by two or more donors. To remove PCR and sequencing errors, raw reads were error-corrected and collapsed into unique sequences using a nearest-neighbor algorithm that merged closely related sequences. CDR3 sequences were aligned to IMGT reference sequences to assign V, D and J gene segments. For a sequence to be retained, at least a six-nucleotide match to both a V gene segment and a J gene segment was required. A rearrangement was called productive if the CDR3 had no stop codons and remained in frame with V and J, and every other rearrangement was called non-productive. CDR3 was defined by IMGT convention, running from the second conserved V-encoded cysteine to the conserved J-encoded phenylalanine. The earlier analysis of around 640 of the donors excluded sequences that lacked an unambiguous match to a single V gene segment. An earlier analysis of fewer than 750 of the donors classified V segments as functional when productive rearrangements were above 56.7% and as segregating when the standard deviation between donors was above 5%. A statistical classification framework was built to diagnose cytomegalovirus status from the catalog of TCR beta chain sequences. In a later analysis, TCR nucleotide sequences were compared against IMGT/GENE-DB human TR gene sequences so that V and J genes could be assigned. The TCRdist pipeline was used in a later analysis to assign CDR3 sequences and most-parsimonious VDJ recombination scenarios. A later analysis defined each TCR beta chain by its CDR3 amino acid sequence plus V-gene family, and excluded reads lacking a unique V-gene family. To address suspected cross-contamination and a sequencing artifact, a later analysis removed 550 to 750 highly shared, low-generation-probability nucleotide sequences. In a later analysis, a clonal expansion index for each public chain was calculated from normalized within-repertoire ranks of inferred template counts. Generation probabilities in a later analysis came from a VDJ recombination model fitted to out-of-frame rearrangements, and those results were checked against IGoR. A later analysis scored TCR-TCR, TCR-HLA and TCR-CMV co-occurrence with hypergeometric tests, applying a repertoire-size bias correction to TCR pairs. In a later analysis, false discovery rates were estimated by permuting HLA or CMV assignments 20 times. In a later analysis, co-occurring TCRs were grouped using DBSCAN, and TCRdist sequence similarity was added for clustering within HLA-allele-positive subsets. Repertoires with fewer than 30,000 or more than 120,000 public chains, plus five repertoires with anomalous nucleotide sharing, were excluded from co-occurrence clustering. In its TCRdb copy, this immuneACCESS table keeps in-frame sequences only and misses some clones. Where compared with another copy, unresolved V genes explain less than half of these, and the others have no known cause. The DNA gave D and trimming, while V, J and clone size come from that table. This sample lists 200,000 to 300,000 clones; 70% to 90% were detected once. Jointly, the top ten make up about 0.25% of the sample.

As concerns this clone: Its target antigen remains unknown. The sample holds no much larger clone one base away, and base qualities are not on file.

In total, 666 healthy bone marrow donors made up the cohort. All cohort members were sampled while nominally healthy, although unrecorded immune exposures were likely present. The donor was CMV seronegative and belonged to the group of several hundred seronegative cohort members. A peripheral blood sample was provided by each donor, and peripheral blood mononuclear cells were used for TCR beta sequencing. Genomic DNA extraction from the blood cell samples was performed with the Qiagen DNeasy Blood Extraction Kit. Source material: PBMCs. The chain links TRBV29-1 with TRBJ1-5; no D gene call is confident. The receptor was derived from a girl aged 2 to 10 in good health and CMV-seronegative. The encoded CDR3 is CSVRDVGGQPQHF. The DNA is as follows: TGCAGCGTTCGTGACGTTGGAGGTCAGCCCCAGCATTTT.